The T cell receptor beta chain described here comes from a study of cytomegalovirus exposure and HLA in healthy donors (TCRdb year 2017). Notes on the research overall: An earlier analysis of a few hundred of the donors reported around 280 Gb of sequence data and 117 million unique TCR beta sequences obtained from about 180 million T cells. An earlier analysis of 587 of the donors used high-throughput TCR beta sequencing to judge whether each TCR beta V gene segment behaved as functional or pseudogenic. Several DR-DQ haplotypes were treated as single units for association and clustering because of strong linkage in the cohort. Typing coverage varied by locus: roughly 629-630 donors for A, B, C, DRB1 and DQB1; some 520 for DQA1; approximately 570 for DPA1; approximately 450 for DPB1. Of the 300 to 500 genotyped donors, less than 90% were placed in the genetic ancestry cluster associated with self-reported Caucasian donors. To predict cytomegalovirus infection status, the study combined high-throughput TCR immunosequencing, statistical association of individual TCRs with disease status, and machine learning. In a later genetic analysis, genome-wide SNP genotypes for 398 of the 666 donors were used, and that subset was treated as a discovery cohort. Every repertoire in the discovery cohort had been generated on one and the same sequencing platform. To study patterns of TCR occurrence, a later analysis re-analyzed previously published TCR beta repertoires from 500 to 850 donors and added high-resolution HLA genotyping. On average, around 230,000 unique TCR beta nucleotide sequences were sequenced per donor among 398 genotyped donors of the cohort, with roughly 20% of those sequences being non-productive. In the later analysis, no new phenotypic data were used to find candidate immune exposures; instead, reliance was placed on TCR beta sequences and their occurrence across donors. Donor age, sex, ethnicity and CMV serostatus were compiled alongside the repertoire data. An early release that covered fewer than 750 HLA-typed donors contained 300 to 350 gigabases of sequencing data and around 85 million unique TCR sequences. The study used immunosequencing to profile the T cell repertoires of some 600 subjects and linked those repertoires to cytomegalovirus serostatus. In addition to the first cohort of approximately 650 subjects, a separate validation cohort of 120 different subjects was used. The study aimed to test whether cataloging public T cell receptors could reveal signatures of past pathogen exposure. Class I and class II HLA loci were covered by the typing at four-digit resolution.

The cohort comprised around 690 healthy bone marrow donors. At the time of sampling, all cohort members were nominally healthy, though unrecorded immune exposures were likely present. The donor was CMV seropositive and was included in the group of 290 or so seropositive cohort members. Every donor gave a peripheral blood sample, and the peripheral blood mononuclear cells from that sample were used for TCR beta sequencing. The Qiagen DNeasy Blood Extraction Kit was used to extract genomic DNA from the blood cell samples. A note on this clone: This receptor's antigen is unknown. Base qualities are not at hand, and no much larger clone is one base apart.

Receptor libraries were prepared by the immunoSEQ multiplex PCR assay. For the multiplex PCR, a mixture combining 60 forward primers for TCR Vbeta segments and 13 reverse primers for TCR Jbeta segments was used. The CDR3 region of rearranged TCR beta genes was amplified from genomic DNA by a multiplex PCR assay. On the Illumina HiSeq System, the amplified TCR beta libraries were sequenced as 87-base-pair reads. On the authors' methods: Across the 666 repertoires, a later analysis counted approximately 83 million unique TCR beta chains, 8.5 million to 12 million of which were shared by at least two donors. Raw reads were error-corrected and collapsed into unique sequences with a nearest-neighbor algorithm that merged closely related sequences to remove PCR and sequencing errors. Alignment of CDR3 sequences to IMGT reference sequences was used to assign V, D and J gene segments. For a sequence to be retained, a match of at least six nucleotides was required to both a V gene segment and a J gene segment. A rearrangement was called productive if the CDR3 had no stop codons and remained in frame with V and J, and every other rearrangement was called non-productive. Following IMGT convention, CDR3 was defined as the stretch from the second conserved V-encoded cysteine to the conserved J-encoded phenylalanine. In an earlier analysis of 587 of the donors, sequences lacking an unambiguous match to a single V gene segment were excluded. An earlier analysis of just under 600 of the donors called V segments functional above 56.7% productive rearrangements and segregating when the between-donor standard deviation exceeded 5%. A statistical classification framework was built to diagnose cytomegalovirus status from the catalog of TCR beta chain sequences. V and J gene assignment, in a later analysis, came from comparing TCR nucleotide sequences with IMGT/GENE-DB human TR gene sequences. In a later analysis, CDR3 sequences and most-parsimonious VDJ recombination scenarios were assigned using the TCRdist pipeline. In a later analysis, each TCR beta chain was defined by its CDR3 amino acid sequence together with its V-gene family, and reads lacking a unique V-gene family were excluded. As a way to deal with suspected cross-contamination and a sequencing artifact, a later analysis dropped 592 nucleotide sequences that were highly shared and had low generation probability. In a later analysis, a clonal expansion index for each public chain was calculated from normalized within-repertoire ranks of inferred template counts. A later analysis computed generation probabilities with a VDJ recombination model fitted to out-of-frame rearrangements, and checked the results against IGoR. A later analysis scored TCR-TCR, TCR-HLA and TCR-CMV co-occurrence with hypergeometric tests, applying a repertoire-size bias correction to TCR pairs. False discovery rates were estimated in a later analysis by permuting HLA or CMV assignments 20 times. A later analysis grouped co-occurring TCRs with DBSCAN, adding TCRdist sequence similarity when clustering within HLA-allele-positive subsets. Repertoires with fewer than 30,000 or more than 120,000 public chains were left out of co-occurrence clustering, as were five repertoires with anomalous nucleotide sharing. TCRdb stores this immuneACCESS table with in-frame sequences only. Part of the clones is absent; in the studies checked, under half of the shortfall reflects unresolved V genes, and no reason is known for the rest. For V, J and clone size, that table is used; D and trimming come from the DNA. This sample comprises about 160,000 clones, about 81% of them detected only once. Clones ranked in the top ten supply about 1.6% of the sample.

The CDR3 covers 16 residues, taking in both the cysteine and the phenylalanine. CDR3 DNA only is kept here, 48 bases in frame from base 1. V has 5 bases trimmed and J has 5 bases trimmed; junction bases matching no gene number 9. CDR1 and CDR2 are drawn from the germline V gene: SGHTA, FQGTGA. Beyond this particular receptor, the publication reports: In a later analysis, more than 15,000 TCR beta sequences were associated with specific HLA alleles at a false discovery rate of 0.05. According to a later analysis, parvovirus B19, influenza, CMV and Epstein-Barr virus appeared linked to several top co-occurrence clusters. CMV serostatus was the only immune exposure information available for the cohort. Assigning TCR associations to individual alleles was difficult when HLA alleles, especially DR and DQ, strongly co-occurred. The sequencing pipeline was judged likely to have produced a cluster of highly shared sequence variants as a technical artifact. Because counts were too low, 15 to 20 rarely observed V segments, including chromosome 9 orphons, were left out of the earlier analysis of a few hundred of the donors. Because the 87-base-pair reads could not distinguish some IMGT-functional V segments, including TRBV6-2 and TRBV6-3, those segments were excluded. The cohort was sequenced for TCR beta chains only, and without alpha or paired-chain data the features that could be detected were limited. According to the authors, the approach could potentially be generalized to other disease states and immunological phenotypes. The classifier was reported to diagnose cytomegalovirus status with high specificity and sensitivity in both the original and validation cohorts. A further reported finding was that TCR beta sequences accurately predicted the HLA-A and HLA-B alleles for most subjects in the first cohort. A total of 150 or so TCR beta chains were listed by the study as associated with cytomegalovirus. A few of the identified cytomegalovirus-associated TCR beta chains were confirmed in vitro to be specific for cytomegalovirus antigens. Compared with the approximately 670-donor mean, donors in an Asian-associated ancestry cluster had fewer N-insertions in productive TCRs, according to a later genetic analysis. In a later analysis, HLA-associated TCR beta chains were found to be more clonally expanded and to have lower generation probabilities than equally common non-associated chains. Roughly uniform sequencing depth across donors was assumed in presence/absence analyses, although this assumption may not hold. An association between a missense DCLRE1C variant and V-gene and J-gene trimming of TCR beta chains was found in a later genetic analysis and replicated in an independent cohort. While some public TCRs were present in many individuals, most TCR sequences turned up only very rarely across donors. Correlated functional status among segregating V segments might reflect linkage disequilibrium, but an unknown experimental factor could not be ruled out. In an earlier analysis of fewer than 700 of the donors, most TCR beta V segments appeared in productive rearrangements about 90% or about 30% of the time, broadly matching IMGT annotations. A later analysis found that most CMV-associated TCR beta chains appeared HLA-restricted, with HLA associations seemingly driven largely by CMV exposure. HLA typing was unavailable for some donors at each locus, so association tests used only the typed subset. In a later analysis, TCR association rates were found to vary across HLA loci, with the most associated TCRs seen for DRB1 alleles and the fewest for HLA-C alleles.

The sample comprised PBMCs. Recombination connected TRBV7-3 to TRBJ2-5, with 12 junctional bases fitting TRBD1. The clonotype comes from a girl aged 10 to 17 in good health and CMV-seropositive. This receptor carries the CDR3 CASSRRDRGRIETQYF. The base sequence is TGTGCCAGCAGCCGGCGGGACAGGGGGCGCATCGAGACCCAGTACTTC.